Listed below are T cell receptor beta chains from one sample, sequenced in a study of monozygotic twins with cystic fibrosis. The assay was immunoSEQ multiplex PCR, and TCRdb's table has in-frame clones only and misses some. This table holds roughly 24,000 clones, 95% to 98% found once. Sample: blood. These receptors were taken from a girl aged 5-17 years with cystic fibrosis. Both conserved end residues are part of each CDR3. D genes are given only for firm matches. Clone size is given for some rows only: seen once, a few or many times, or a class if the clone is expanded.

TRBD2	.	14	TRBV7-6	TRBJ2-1	TGTGCCAGCAGCTTGGGACTAACCTACAATGAGCAGTTCTTC	CASSLGLTYNEQFF
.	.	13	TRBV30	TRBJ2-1	TGTGCCTGGAGTGTACTAAGGGGTCATGAGCAGTTCTTC	CAWSVLRGHEQFF
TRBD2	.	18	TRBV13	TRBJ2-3	TGTGCCAGCAGCCCTGGACTAGCGGGAGGGCCAGCCACAGATACGCAGTATTTT	CASSPGLAGGPATDTQYF
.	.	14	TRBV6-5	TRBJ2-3	TGTGCCAGCAGTTATGCTCCGGGGCGGGATACGCAGTATTTT	CASSYAPGRDTQYF
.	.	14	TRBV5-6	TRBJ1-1	TGTGCCAGCAGGCTTAGAGGAGTTGAGGGTTCGGCTTTCTTT	CASRLRGVEGSAFF
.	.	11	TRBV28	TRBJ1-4	TGTGCCAGCAGGGGAACGGAAAAACTGTTTTTT	CASRGTEKLFF
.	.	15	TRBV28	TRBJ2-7	TGTGCCAGCATCTCCGTAATAGGGGTTTCCTACGAGCAGTACTTC	CASISVIGVSYEQYF
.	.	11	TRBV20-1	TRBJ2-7	TGCAGTGCTATAGACGTCTACGAGCAGTACTTC	CSAIDVYEQYF
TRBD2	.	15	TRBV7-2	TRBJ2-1	TGTGCCAGCAGCTCCGGGACTAGCGGGAAATATGAGCAGTTCTTC	CASSSGTSGKYEQFF
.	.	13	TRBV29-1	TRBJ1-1	TGCAGCGTCCAGACTAACATGAACACTGAAGCTTTCTTT	CSVQTNMNTEAFF
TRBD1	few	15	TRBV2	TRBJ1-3	TGTGCCAGCAGCACCGAGGGGGCCTCTGGAAACACCATATATTTT	CASSTEGASGNTIYF
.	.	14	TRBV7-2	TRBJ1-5	TGTGCCAGCAGCTTAGGTTTAGGAAATCAGCCCCAGCATTTT	CASSLGLGNQPQHF
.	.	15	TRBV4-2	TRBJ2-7	TGTGCCAGCAGCCAAGAGGCCGCAGGCCTTGGGGGTCAGTACTTC	CASSQEAAGLGGQYF
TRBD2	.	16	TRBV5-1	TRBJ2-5	TGCGCCAGCAGTTTGGGACTAGCGGGAGAGTTCGAGACCCAGTACTTC	CASSLGLAGEFETQYF
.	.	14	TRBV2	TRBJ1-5	TGTGCCAGCAGTGCCGGGAGGTCCAATCAGCCCCAGCATTTT	CASSAGRSNQPQHF
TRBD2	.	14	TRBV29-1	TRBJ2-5	TGCAGCGCGGACCTAGCGGGAGTTCGGAAGACCCAGTACTTC	CSADLAGVRKTQYF
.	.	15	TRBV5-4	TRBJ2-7	TGTGCCAGCAGCTTGGGAGCAGGTTTGGGCCACGAGCAGTACTTC	CASSLGAGLGHEQYF
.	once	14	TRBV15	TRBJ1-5	TGTGCCACCAGCACACCAGGGACTTATCAGCCCCAGCATTTT	CATSTPGTYQPQHF
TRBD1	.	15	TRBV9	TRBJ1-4	TGTGCCAGCAGCGCGCAGGGGGCGCCTAATGAAAAACTGTTTTTT	CASSAQGAPNEKLFF
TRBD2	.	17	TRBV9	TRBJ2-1	TGTGCCAGCAGCGCCCTCCCCGGGACTAGCGTATACAATGAGCAGTTCTTC	CASSALPGTSVYNEQFF
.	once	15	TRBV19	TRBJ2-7	TGTGCCAGTAGTAGTGGACCCACTTACCACTACGAGCAGTACTTC	CASSSGPTYHYEQYF
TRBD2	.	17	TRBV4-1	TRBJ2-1	TGCGCCAGCCCTCACAGACCGGGACTAGCGTTGGGCAATGAGCAGTTCTTC	CASPHRPGLALGNEQFF
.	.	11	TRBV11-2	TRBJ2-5	TGTGCCAGCAGTCTCCGGGAGACCCAGTACTTC	CASSLRETQYF
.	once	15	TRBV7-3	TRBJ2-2	TGTGCCAGCAGCTTAGTTGGAAGGAACACCGGGGAGCTGTTTTTT	CASSLVGRNTGELFF
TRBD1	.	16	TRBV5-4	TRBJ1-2	TGTGCCAGCAGCCCGTGGGGACAGGGAGCTAACTATGGCTACACCTTC	CASSPWGQGANYGYTF
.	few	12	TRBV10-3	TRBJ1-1	TGTGCCATCGGTACAGGGAACACTGAAGCTTTCTTT	CAIGTGNTEAFF
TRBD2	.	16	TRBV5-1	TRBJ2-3	TGCGCCAGCAGCGAAGGGACTAGCGGGAAAACAGATACGCAGTATTTT	CASSEGTSGKTDTQYF